A single sample is the source of the 25 T cell receptor beta chains below, sequenced in a study of blood T cells in healthy people across ages. PCR was performed a second time for about 7 to 11 cycles using a sample-barcoded 5' primer and a J-beta primer mix. MiXCR, run by TCRdb on the 5' RACE reads, gives a single entry per CDR3 protein. The data contain over 950,000 distinct CDR3 sequences, roughly half of them seen just once; the ten biggest clones take up 20% to 25%. Material: blood. The receptor set was obtained from a woman aged 55-69 years in good health.

V is TRBV15 and J is TRBJ2-3; 7 nucleotides align to TRBD1. V trimming: 9 bases; J trimming: 3 bases; junction bases outside the gene matches: 9. The germline V gene has CDR1 LNHNV and CDR2 YYDKDF (reference sequence). The CDR3 has 14 residues. This CDR3 is CATKKGGNTDTQYF. The DNA of the CDR3 is TGTGCCACTAAAAAAGGGGGCAATACAGATACGCAGTATTTT.

The rearrangement joins TRBV28 to TRBJ1-1, with a possible D match to TRBD1 (5 bases). Germline assignment: CDR1 MDHEN and CDR2 SYDVKM. The CDR3 has 14 amino acids. The ends were cut back, 3 bases at V and 1 base at J, with 9 bases in the middle. The CDR3 bases are TGTGCCAGCAGTTTGTGGCAGGGGAACACTGAAGCTTTCTTT. Translating gives CASSLWQGNTEAFF.

J is TRBJ2-1 and V is TRBV3-1; 8 bases match TRBD1. The J call may be incorrect, as the DNA end agrees better with TRBJ2-7. The CDR3 runs to 16 residues. Per the germline V gene, CDR1 is LGHDT and CDR2 is YNNKEL (reference sequence). CDR3 in amino acids: CASSPATGTGVVEQYF. In DNA, the CDR3 is TGTGCCAGCAGCCCCGCAACCGGGACAGGAGTAGTCGAGCAGTACTTC.

V gene TRBV24-1 combines with J gene TRBJ2-1; D gene unclear. The germline V gene has CDR1 KGHDR and CDR2 SFDVKD. The CDR3 runs 11 residues. The V gene lost 0 bases and the J gene lost 12 bases, with 5 bases spanning the gap. Here the CDR3 DNA reads TGTGCCACCAGTGATTTGGATTCGCAGTTCTTC. Translation gives CATSDLDSQFF.

This clonotype was seen a handful of times. The J gene is TRBJ2-5, the V gene TRBV20-1, with D possibly TRBD1 on 7 matching bases. CDR1 and CDR2 (germline): DFQATT, SNEGSKA (reference sequence). V was trimmed by 4 bases and J by 5 bases, leaving 26 bases between them. The CDR3 has 17 amino acids. CDR3 sequence: CSATTPQGQRVGETQYF. In DNA form, the CDR3 reads TGCAGTGCTACCACCCCGCAGGGACAGCGGGTAGGGGAGACCCAGTACTTC.

The V call is TRBV7-9, the J call TRBJ1-4; 7 bases agree with TRBD1. The CDR3 has 15 amino acids. Germline V gene data show CDR1 as SEHNR and CDR2 as FQNEAQ (reference sequence). V dropped 6 bases and J dropped 0; count of bases not matched to a gene: 4. CDR3 protein: CASSRGQATNEKLFF. CDR3 nucleotide sequence: TGTGCCAGCAGTCGCGGACAGGCAACTAATGAAAAACTGTTTTTT.

This clonotype was counted ten times or more. The CDR3 nucleotides read TGTGCCAGCAGTACATCGACAGGGACCCAGTACTTC. Translated: CASSTSTGTQYF. The chain recombines TRBV12-3 or TRBV12-4 with TRBJ2-7; the D gene is possibly TRBD1 (6 bases). The DNA end is a closer match to TRBJ2-5, so the J assignment may be wrong. The CDR3 consists of 12 residues.

This clonotype was recorded a few times. V usage is TRBV6-1 and J usage is TRBJ1-4; 12 nucleotides align to TRBD1. The germline V gene encodes CDR1 MNHNS and CDR2 SASEGT. The V gene end was trimmed by 6 bases and the J gene end by 3 bases; junction bases not matched to a gene: 11. This CDR3 contains 18 residues. CDR3 coding DNA: TGTGCCAGCAGCCCGGGACAGGGGGCACCGTCGGCTAATGAAAAACTGTTTTTT. Its protein product is CASSPGQGAPSANEKLFF.

The chain joins TRBV12-3 or TRBV12-4 to TRBJ2-3; D is unresolved. This CDR3 contains 13 residues. V was pared by 5 bases and J by 4 bases, with 10 bases between. In DNA form, the CDR3 reads TGTGCCAGCAGTCGACGAGGAGCAGATACGCAGTATTTT. This gives the protein CASSRRGADTQYF.

The chain links TRBV10-3 to TRBJ2-3; 7 positions match TRBD1. J gave up 2 bases and V 4 bases, and 3 bases lay outside the gene matches. CDR3 length: 14 amino acids. Germline V gene data show CDR1 as ENHRY and CDR2 as SYGVKD. CDR3 DNA: TGTGCCATCAGTGTGACAGGGACCACAGATACGCAGTATTTT. Protein sequence: CAISVTGTTDTQYF.

This clonotype was seen a few times. V is TRBV20-1 and J is TRBJ1-5; D not certain. The CDR3 contains 17 residues. Germline assignment: CDR1 DFQATT and CDR2 SNEGSKA (reference sequence). V was pared by 5 bases and J by 4 bases, with 24 bases between. CDR3 nucleotide sequence: TGCAGTGCTCCCGCGAGTTGGAGGGAAAAGTGGAATCAGCCCCAGCATTTT. Translation: CSAPASWREKWNQPQHF.

The chain carries TRBV20-1 and TRBJ2-7; no clear D gene. V lost 0 bases and J 2 bases, leaving 14 bases between the germline ends. The CDR3 sequence is 15 residues long. Germline V gene data show CDR1 as DFQATT and CDR2 as SNEGSKA (reference sequence). CDR3 DNA sequence: TGCAGTGCTAGAGAACCCGGGTTTTCAACCTACGAGCAGTACTTC. It yields the protein CSAREPGFSTYEQYF.

Only a few counts were recorded for this clonotype. The J gene is TRBJ2-7, the V gene TRBV20-1; a possible D gene is TRBD2 (5 bases). This CDR3 comprises 16 residues. Germline CDR1 DFQATT, CDR2 SNEGSKA (reference sequence). Between the trimmed V and J ends, which lost 4 bases and 5 bases, there was a span of 24 bases. CDR3 bases: TGCAGTGCTACTCCCCTTTTGGCGGGCCAAGATAACGAGCAGTACTTC. It yields the protein CSATPLLAGQDNEQYF.

The chain is built from TRBV5-1 and TRBJ2-6; D remains ambiguous. The V gene lost 4 bases and the J gene lost 0 bases, with 11 bases spanning the gap. This CDR3 contains 16 residues. Looked up from germline, CDR1 is SGHRS and CDR2 is YFSETQ. The CDR3 nucleotides are TGCGCCAGCAGCACCTCACCCAACTCTGGGGCCAACGTCCTGACTTTC. Its translation is CASSTSPNSGANVLTF.

The chain joins TRBV20-1 to TRBJ2-1; a weak D match, TRBD1 (6 bases). The length of the CDR3 is 15 residues. The germline gives CDR1 DFQATT, CDR2 SNEGSKA (reference sequence). The germline V and J ends were trimmed by 6 bases and 0 bases, with 15 bases remaining between them. The CDR3 region has the DNA TGCAGTGCGCCGCAGGGGCCCTACTCCTACAATGAGCAGTTCTTC. The encoded protein is CSAPQGPYSYNEQFF.

This rearrangement joins TRBV6-5 to TRBJ2-5, with 8 bases identical to TRBD1. The CDR3 is 13 residues long. CDR1 is MNHEY and CDR2 is SVGAGI in the germline V gene. Trimming removed 6 bases from V and 6 bases from J; junction bases left unmatched: 6. The CDR3 DNA reads TGTGCCAGCAGCGGACAGGGTGTAAAGACCCAGTACTTC. The encoded protein is CASSGQGVKTQYF.

In DNA, the CDR3 is TGTGCCAGCAGTTTAGCGCGGAGGAGGGATGCGAACACTGAAGCTTTCTTT. Residues: CASSLARRRDANTEAFF. The chain joins TRBV12-3 or TRBV12-4 to TRBJ1-1; D is undetermined. The CDR3 covers 17 residues. V lost 0 bases and J lost 1, with 15 bases in between.

Ten or more counts support this clonotype. The chain recombines TRBV7-2 with TRBJ2-3; D unresolved. The CDR3 loop spans 15 amino acids. Germline-derived CDR1 and CDR2 are SGHTA and FQGNSA. V shed 4 bases and J shed 0 bases, with 11 bases lying between them. CDR3 residues: CASSSVWGSTDTQYF. As DNA, the CDR3 is TGTGCCAGCAGCTCAGTTTGGGGTAGCACAGATACGCAGTATTTT.

This clonotype turned up a few times. Here the CDR3 reads CASSPKTGTSSARSTYEQYF. Written as DNA, the CDR3 is TGTGCCAGCAGCCCCAAAACCGGGACTTCTTCCGCCCGCTCAACCTACGAGCAGTACTTC. The chain carries TRBV7-9 and TRBJ2-7; possible D gene TRBD2, 6 bases. Germline V gives CDR1 SEHNR, CDR2 FQNEAQ (reference sequence). This CDR3 is 20 amino acids long. Trimming cost V 5 bases and J 2 bases, with 31 bases left between them.

This chain joins TRBV20-1 and TRBJ2-3; D remains ambiguous. The CDR3 is 15 residues long. The V gene lost 0 bases and the J gene lost 0 bases, with 10 bases spanning the gap. CDR1 is DFQATT, CDR2 SNEGSKA, per germline (reference sequence). CDR3 protein: CSARDMASSTDTQYF. CDR3 bases: TGCAGTGCTAGAGATATGGCTTCTAGCACAGATACGCAGTATTTT.

This chain uses TRBV5-4 with TRBJ2-1; 8 bases fit TRBD2. CDR1 is SGHNT and CDR2 is YYREEE in the germline V gene (reference sequence). The V gene end was trimmed by 4 bases and the J gene end by 8 bases; junction bases not matched to a gene: 14. CDR3 length: 16 residues. The DNA of the CDR3 is TGTGCCAGCAGCGCTGGCTTCGGGACTAGGCGCCATGAGCAGTTCTTC. Translation gives CASSAGFGTRRHEQFF.

CDR3 nucleotides: TGTGCCAGCAGTCTCACCAACAGGGGGCCGTACGAGCAGTACTTC. Encoded protein: CASSLTNRGPYEQYF. The chain carries TRBV27 and TRBJ2-7; TRBD1 aligns across 9 bases. CDR3 length: 15 residues. J gave up 4 bases and V 5 bases, and 9 bases lay outside the gene matches. Germline-derived CDR1 and CDR2 are MNHEY and SMNVEV (reference sequence).

This chain connects TRBV4-2 to TRBJ2-3; D is unresolved. The CDR3 spans 15 residues. With 0 bases removed from V and 7 bases from J, the gap between germline ends came to 14 bases. Germline V gene sequence: CDR1 LGHNA, CDR2 YNFKEQ. The CDR3 nucleotides read TGTGCCAGCAGCCAAGACTTGGTAGGAACATATACGCAGTATTTT. Amino acids: CASSQDLVGTYTQYF.

The chain employs TRBV5-6 and TRBJ2-7; possibly TRBD1 for D (6 bases). V was pared by 4 bases and J by 3 bases, with 17 bases between. Germline CDR1 is SGHDT and CDR2 is YYEEEE. This CDR3 has 15 amino acids. CDR3 sequence: CASSTTGTRSYEQYF. DNA of the CDR3: TGTGCCAGCAGCACAACCGGGACAAGAAGCTACGAGCAGTACTTC.

The J gene is TRBJ2-4, the V gene TRBV4-1; D call uncertain. This CDR3 spans 19 amino acids. The V and J ends lost 0 bases and 0 bases respectively, with 18 bases between them. The V gene's germline CDR1 is MGHRA and CDR2 YSYEKL. The CDR3 loop is CASSQDPPPAAKAKNIQYF. The CDR3 nucleotides read TGCGCCAGCAGCCAAGATCCTCCCCCGGCGGCCAAAGCCAAAAACATTCAGTACTTC.